This is a list of T cell receptor beta chains from one sample in a study of T cell clones after liver transplantation. Clones were read by immunoSEQ multiplex PCR, and TCRdb kept only the in-frame ones, dropping some. The table includes 90,000 to 120,000 clones, 82% detected once. The sequences come from CD4+ T cells from blood, collected before liver transplant. Receptors were obtained from a human donor who received a liver transplant. The CDR3 runs from the conserved cysteine through the conserved F or W. D genes are given only for firm matches. Clone size is stated in some rows and not others, as once, few, many or a class when expanded.

>TRBJ2-6|TRBV28|TRBD2|-
TGTGCCACGGGAGGTGGGGCCAACGTCCTGACTTTC
CATGGGANVLTF
>TRBJ1-1|TRBV19|TRBD1|once
TGTGCCAGTAAAACGGACAGGGGGCCTACTGAAGCTTTCTTT
CASKTDRGPTEAFF
>TRBJ1-1|TRBV7-9|-|once
TGTGCCAGCAGCCCACAGTCGAAGAACACTGAAGCTTTCTTT
CASSPQSKNTEAFF
>TRBJ1-1|TRBV5-1|-|once
TGCGCCAGCAGTTTGGGGCCAGGGATCACTGAAGCTTTCTTT
CASSLGPGITEAFF
>TRBJ1-1|TRBV4-2|-|-
TGTGCCAGCAGCTCTATTCGGGGGGTCAGGAACACTGAAGCTTTCTTT
CASSSIRGVRNTEAFF
>TRBJ2-2|TRBV2|-|-
TGTGCCAGCAAGAGGGAAGGTTCGAACACCGGGGAGCTGTTTTTT
CASKREGSNTGELFF
>TRBJ2-1|TRBV5-5|-|-
TGTGCCAGCAGCTCAGCCGCGTTAAGCCATGAGCAGTTCTTC
CASSSAALSHEQFF
>TRBJ1-1|TRBV5-1|TRBD1|-
TGCGCCAGCAGCTTGACAGGGGAGAACACTGAAGCTTTCTTT
CASSLTGENTEAFF
>TRBJ2-7|TRBV4-2|-|-
TGTGCCAGCAGCCAAGAGGGGCGGGACTACGAGCAGTACTTC
CASSQEGRDYEQYF
>TRBJ1-4|TRBV18|-|-
TGTGCCAGCTCACCTTTTGCAAGTGAACTGTTTTTT
CASSPFASELFF
>TRBJ2-2|TRBV18|TRBD1|-
TGTGCCAGCTCACCGGCACAGGGGGCTTGGACCGGGGAGCTGTTTTTT
CASSPAQGAWTGELFF
>TRBJ2-6|TRBV5-6|-|-
TGTGCCAGCAGCTTCAGGACTGGGGCCAACGTCCTGACTTTC
CASSFRTGANVLTF
>TRBJ1-2|TRBV2|TRBD1|-
TGTGCCAGCAGCGCCGGGACAGGGGGCCAAGGCTACACCTTC
CASSAGTGGQGYTF
>TRBJ1-5|TRBV6-1|-|-
TGTGCCAGCAGTGACAGGCAGTATCAGCCCCAGCATTTT
CASSDRQYQPQHF
>TRBJ1-1|TRBV7-9|TRBD1|once
TGTGCCAGCGGTAAACAGGGGTACACTGAAGCTTTCTTT
CASGKQGYTEAFF
>TRBJ1-1|TRBV4-2|TRBD1|-
TGTGCCAGCAGCCAGGACAACAGGGGAATGAACACTGAAGCTTTCTTT
CASSQDNRGMNTEAFF
>TRBJ1-3|TRBV18|-|-
TGTGCCAGCTCATCCGAAGGGTTTTCTGGAAACACCATATATTTT
CASSSEGFSGNTIYF
>TRBJ2-7|TRBV6-1|TRBD1|-
TGTGCCAGCGAGGGACAGGGGCTCTACGAGCAGTACTTC
CASEGQGLYEQYF
>TRBJ1-3|TRBV6-1|TRBD1|few
TGTGCCAGCAGTGATAAGAGGGGGCAAGGAAACACCATATATTTT
CASSDKRGQGNTIYF
>TRBJ1-2|TRBV6-5|-|-
TGTGCCAGCAGTTACTCCCAGACAGGAGGCTATGGCTACACCTTC
CASSYSQTGGYGYTF
>TRBJ2-1|TRBV25-1|-|-
TGTGCCAGCAGTGAGGCCGGACAGATGAATGAGCAGTTCTTC
CASSEAGQMNEQFF
>TRBJ1-1|TRBV4-1|-|-
TGCGCCAGCAGTTTAGGGGGGCAGTGGCGGGGCACTGAAGCTTTCTTT
CASSLGGQWRGTEAFF
>TRBJ2-3|TRBV5-4|-|-
TGTGCCAGCAGCTTGGACCGTGAGACGCAGTATTTT
CASSLDRETQYF
>TRBJ2-7|TRBV6-1|-|-
TGTGCCAGCAGGGAAGGTGGACAGAGAGGGCAGTACTTC
CASREGGQRGQYF
>TRBJ2-1|TRBV6-1|TRBD1|-
TGTGCCAGCAGTGAAAGGACAGGGGACTACAATGAGCAGTTCTTC
CASSERTGDYNEQFF
>TRBJ2-7|TRBV13|-|-
TGTGCCAGCAGCGAAATCGGGTCTGGCGAGCAGTACTTC
CASSEIGSGEQYF
>TRBJ1-3|TRBV28|-|-
TGTGCCAGCAGTTTCACAGGGCAGCGAACTGGAAGCACCATATATTTT
CASSFTGQRTGSTIYF
>TRBJ1-5|TRBV30|-|-
TGTGCCTGGAACCCAGGGGATGGCAATCAGCCCCAGCATTTT
CAWNPGDGNQPQHF
>TRBJ2-2|TRBV4-1|-|-
TGCGCCAGCAGCCACGTCGGGGGTACCGGGGAGCTGTTTTTT
CASSHVGGTGELFF
>TRBJ2-1|TRBV6-4|-|-
TGTGCCAGCAGTGACGGCCAGGGCCCCTACAATGAGCAGTTCTTC
CASSDGQGPYNEQFF
>TRBJ2-1|TRBV27|-|-
TGTGCCAGCAGTCGGGGGACCTACAATGAGCAGTTCTTC
CASSRGTYNEQFF
>TRBJ2-3|TRBV6-1|-|-
TGTGCCAGCAGTGTTACAGAGAGCACAGATACGCAGTATTTT
CASSVTESTDTQYF
>TRBJ1-6|TRBV19|-|-
TGTGCCAGTAGTAAACAGGCAGGGAAAGGGAATTCACCCCTCCACTTT
CASSKQAGKGNSPLHF
>TRBJ2-7|TRBV7-9|-|-
TGTGCCAGCAGCTTAGTCGAGGGTACGAACGAGCAGTACTTC
CASSLVEGTNEQYF
>TRBJ2-3|TRBV4-2|-|-
TGTGCCAGCAGCCAAGAGGGAAGGGAGCAGTATTTT
CASSQEGREQYF
>TRBJ2-3|TRBV7-9|-|-
TGTGCCAGCAGCGGTAACACAGATACGCAGTATTTT
CASSGNTDTQYF
>TRBJ2-1|TRBV9|TRBD1|few
TGTGCCAGCAGCGTAGGACAAGGACAGGACCTCCGAAGGGACAATGAGCAGTTCTTC
CASSVGQGQDLRRDNEQFF
>TRBJ1-1|TRBV4-2|-|-
TGTGCCAGCAGCCAACAGGCCGGGGCCTTGAACACTGAAGCTTTCTTT
CASSQQAGALNTEAFF
>TRBJ2-7|TRBV7-3|-|-
TGTGCCAGCAGCGTAGGGGTTGGGGACTACGAGCAGTACTTC
CASSVGVGDYEQYF
>TRBJ2-1|TRBV5-8|-|-
TGTGCCAGCAAGGGCCAAATTAGAGAGAATGAGCAGTTCTTC
CASKGQIRENEQFF
>TRBJ1-1|TRBV2|-|-
TGTGCCAGCAGTGACAGGCGGGGGAACACTGAAGCTTTCTTT
CASSDRRGNTEAFF
>TRBJ2-5|TRBV7-6|-|-
TGTGCCAGCAGCCAGTCCGGGAACGGACAAGAGACCCAGTACTTC
CASSQSGNGQETQYF
>TRBJ2-7|TRBV6-1|TRBD1|-
TGTGCCAGCAGTGAAGCGTCGCAGGGGGCGCAGGGCGAGCAGTACTTC
CASSEASQGAQGEQYF
>TRBJ2-7|TRBV19|TRBD1|-
TGTGCCAGTAGTATCGATGGGACAGACTACGAGCAGTACTTC
CASSIDGTDYEQYF
>TRBJ2-7|TRBV5-1|-|-
TGCGCCAGCAGCCCGGAAATAAGGGGGTCCTACGAGCAGTACTTC
CASSPEIRGSYEQYF
>TRBJ1-2|TRBV6-5|TRBD1|-
TGTGCCAGCAGTTGGGGACAGGGACCTTATGGCTACACCTTC
CASSWGQGPYGYTF
>TRBJ2-3|TRBV7-6|-|-
TGTGCCAGCAGCTTAGTTGTTGAGGGGGATACGCAGTATTTT
CASSLVVEGDTQYF
>TRBJ1-5|TRBV19|TRBD1|-
TGTGCCAGTATATTGACAGGGGGCAGGGGTCAGCCCCAGCATTTT
CASILTGGRGQPQHF
>TRBJ2-2|TRBV7-6|-|-
TGTGCCAGCAGCTCTTACAGGGAGAGGACCGGGGAGCTGTTTTTT
CASSSYRERTGELFF
>TRBJ1-4|TRBV6-5|-|-
TGTGCCAGCAGTTATAAATCGTGGCGCTGGGAAAAACTGTTTTTT
CASSYKSWRWEKLFF
>TRBJ1-1|TRBV6-6|-|-
TGTGCCAGCATGACTGCGGGGGTCAATGAAGCTTTCTTT
CASMTAGVNEAFF
>TRBJ2-7|TRBV28|-|-
TGTGCCAGCAGTCCCGGTGGGCAGTCGATGTCCTACGAGCAGTACTTC
CASSPGGQSMSYEQYF
>TRBJ2-3|TRBV5-1|-|-
TGCGCCAGCAGCTTGTCCTTAGGAACCGATACGCAGTATTTT
CASSLSLGTDTQYF
>TRBJ1-1|TRBV7-9|-|-
TGTGCCAGCAGCTTCGGGGCCGAATCAGGAGCTTTCTTT
CASSFGAESGAFF
>TRBJ1-4|TRBV9|-|-
TGTGCCAGCAGCGTCCTACAGGAAGATGGAAAACTGTTTTTT
CASSVLQEDGKLFF
>TRBJ1-5|TRBV19|TRBD1|-
TGTGCCAGTACTCCACTGGGACAGGGCAATCAGCCCCAGCATTTT
CASTPLGQGNQPQHF
>TRBJ2-6|TRBV5-1|TRBD1|-
TGCGCCAGCAGCCTTGAGGGACAGGGGGCGCCTGGGGCCAACGTCCTGACTTTC
CASSLEGQGAPGANVLTF